This entry lists 20 T cell receptor beta chains sequenced from one sample in a study of blood T cell repertoires in COVID-19. TCRdb's table, derived via immunoSEQ multiplex PCR, lists solely in-frame clones and lacks some. Among 200,000 to 250,000 clones listed, 80% to 95% were seen once. Sequences were obtained from peripheral blood. These receptors came from a man aged 25-45 years with COVID-19, enrolled during active disease.

This chain uses TRBV15 with TRBJ1-2; tentative D call: TRBD1 (6 bases). V gave up 3 bases and J gave up 7 bases, with 24 bases separating them. Looked up from germline, CDR1 is LNHNV and CDR2 is YYDKDF (reference sequence). This CDR3 is built from 17 residues. CDR3 sequence: CATSRSIGGTPDAGYTF. The DNA of the CDR3 is TGTGCCACCAGCAGGTCTATAGGGGGTACACCCGACGCTGGCTACACCTTC.

This clone was observed once. V usage is TRBV5-1 and J usage is TRBJ2-1; TRBD2 matches 8 bases. Losses at the gene ends were 1 base for V and 8 bases for J; bases not matched to a gene: 8. Germline V lookup: CDR1 SGHRS, CDR2 YFSETQ. This CDR3 has 15 residues. CDR3 DNA sequence: TGCGCCAGCAGCTTGTTCGGGGGGGCCGTGGATGAGCAGTTCTTC. Its translation is CASSLFGGAVDEQFF.

This clone has a single count. The sample contains more than one DNA sequence encoding this CDR3. The V call is TRBV4-2, the J call TRBJ2-1, with D maybe TRBD2 (7 bases). Trimming shortened V by 1 base and J by 3 bases, and 13 bases separated the two germline ends. From germline, CDR1 is LGHNA and CDR2 YNFKEQ. The CDR3 length is 16 residues. The CDR3, as DNA: TGTGCCAGCAGCCAAGCCGGGGGGCAGGACTACAATGAGCAGTTCTTC. It codes for CASSQAGGQDYNEQFF.

The chain employs TRBV14 and TRBJ2-5; 7 nucleotides agree with TRBD2. The CDR3 contains 20 residues. Germline V gene lookup returns CDR1 SGHDN and CDR2 FVKESK. V shed 2 bases, J shed 2 bases, and the junction held 20 bases outside the gene matches. CDR3: CASSQHILGPERGEQETQYF. The CDR3 bases are TGTGCCAGCAGCCAACACATCCTAGGTCCAGAGCGGGGTGAACAAGAGACCCAGTACTTC.

The chain couples TRBV5-4 to TRBJ2-4, with D tentatively TRBD2 (6 bases). This CDR3 region has 17 residues. V gave up 0 bases and J gave up 7 bases, with 20 bases separating them. The germline gives CDR1 SGHNT, CDR2 YYREEE (reference sequence). The CDR3 loop is CASSLAVPGPGRNIQYF. CDR3 bases: TGTGCCAGCAGCTTGGCCGTCCCGGGGCCAGGGAGGAACATTCAGTACTTC. Variable domain in full (rest from reference TRBV5-4 and TRBJ2-4): ETGVTQSPTHLIKTRGQQVTLRCSSQSGHNTVSWYQQALGQGPQFIFQYYREEENGRGNFPPRFSGLQFPNYSSELNVNALELDDSALYLCASSLAVPGPGRNIQYFGAGTRLSVL.

The chain carries TRBV7-6 and TRBJ1-1, with 8 nucleotides matching TRBD1. Germline V gene data show CDR1 as SGHVS and CDR2 as FNYEAQ. V lost 5 bases to trimming and J lost 0 bases; unmatched junction nucleotides: 5. This CDR3 is built from 15 residues. The DNA of the CDR3 is TGTGCCAGCAGCGCCCCGGACAGGGTGAACACTGAAGCTTTCTTT. Translation gives CASSAPDRVNTEAFF.

J is TRBJ2-1 and V is TRBV7-2; TRBD2 matches 10 bases. The CDR3 loop spans 15 amino acids. The germline CDR1 and CDR2 sequences are SGHTA and FQGNSA. V lost 5 bases and J lost 6; bases outside the gene matches: 7. The DNA for the CDR3 is TGTGCCAGCAGCCCCACTAGCGGGGCTGCCAATGAGCAGTTCTTC. It encodes CASSPTSGAANEQFF.

The chain has TRBV10-1 and TRBJ1-1; TRBD1 might be the D (6 bases). Trimming stripped 3 bases from V and 6 bases from J, with 14 bases between. CDR3 length: 14 amino acids. Germline CDR1 reads WNHNN; CDR2 reads SYGVQD (reference sequence). The chain's CDR3 is CASSERGGVAEAFF. The CDR3 bases are TGCGCCAGCAGTGAAAGGGGGGGGGTTGCTGAAGCTTTCTTT.

This chain links TRBV27 with TRBJ1-5, with TRBD1 matching over 7 bases. Germline V lookup: CDR1 MNHEY, CDR2 SMNVEV (reference sequence). The V segment lost 5 bases and the J segment 7 bases; nucleotides outside the gene matches: 5. The CDR3 is 13 amino acids. Written as DNA, the CDR3 is TGTGCCAGCAGTCCCAGGGGGGACCAGCCCCAGCATTTT. It specifies CASSPRGDQPQHF.

This chain links TRBV6-6 with TRBJ2-3; 14 nucleotides agree with TRBD2. Germline V CDR1 and CDR2: MNHNY, SVGAGI (reference sequence). This CDR3 spans 19 amino acids. J was trimmed by 2 bases and V by 5 bases; bases with no gene match: 12. As DNA, the CDR3 is TGTGCCAGCAGTCGGCCGGGACTAGCGGGGGCCTACACCACAGATACGCAGTATTTT. It yields the protein CASSRPGLAGAYTTDTQYF.

This clone was seen just once. This specimen includes other DNA sequences encoding the same CDR3. The V and J genes are TRBV5-1 and TRBJ1-2; D gene unclear. Germline loops: CDR1 SGHRS, CDR2 YFSETQ. The V end was cut by 5 bases, the J end by 0 bases, with 8 bases between. The CDR3 consists of 13 residues. The CDR3 DNA sequence: TGCGCCAGCAGGACGGACTCTAACTATGGCTACACCTTC. Translation gives CASRTDSNYGYTF.

V and J are TRBV2 and TRBJ2-2; unclear D gene. The CDR3 extends over 14 amino acids. V was cut by 4 bases and J by 8 bases, with 14 bases left in between. Germline loops: CDR1 SNHLY, CDR2 FYNNEI. CDR3 in amino acids: CASSAIAGLGELFF. The CDR3, as DNA: TGTGCCAGCAGTGCTATAGCCGGCCTAGGGGAGCTGTTTTTT.

The CDR3 region is CASRLTEETFYGYTF. CDR3 DNA sequence: TGCGCCAGCAGGCTGACTGAGGAGACCTTCTATGGCTACACCTTC. The chain links TRBV4-1 to TRBJ1-2; D is uncertain. Trimming removed 6 bases from V and 4 bases from J, with 18 bases in between. CDR1 and CDR2 (germline): MGHRA, YSYEKL. The CDR3 covers 15 residues.

The chain employs TRBV6-2 or TRBV6-3 and TRBJ1-5; D is uncertain. The germline V gene has CDR1 MNHEY and CDR2 SVGEGT. CDR3 size: 15 residues. V was pared by 5 bases and J by 1 base, with 12 bases between. This CDR3 reads CASSTILRSNQPQHF. The DNA of the CDR3 is TGTGCCAGCAGTACCATTCTCAGGAGCAATCAGCCCCAGCATTTT.

CDR3: CASRLRSNQPQHF. The CDR3 nucleotides are TGTGCCAGCAGACTACGGAGCAATCAGCCCCAGCATTTT. The rearrangement uses TRBV6-5 and TRBJ1-5, with no clear D. The CDR3 totals 13 residues. CDR1 and CDR2 (germline): MNHEY, SVGAGI. V was pared by 6 bases and J by 1 base, with 7 bases between.

The CDR3 is CSVEGQGTEAFF. DNA of the CDR3: TGCAGCGTCGAGGGACAGGGGACTGAAGCTTTCTTT. V gene TRBV29-1 combines with J gene TRBJ1-1; TRBD1 aligns across 10 bases. Germline V CDR1 and CDR2: SQVTM, ANQGSEA. This CDR3 comprises 12 residues. V lost 6 bases to trimming and J lost 5 bases; unmatched junction nucleotides: 3. Drawing the rest from reference TRBV29-1 and TRBJ1-1, the complete variable domain is SAVISQKPSRDICQRGTSLTIQCQVDSQVTMMFWYRQQPGQSLTLIATANQGSEATYESGFVIDKFPISRPNLTFSTLTVSNMSPEDSSIYLCSVEGQGTEAFFGQGTRLTVV.

V is TRBV7-9 and J is TRBJ2-2; 10 bases align to TRBD1. The CDR3 covers 18 residues. Germline CDR1 SEHNR, CDR2 FQNEAQ (reference sequence). Germline trimming cut 5 bases from V and 4 bases from J; bases unmatched to any gene: 13. CDR3 nucleotides: TGTGCCAGCAGCCCCCGCGGACAGGGGGTGAGGGGCACCGGGGAGCTGTTTTTT. Translation gives CASSPRGQGVRGTGELFF. Full variable domain (rest looked up from reference TRBV7-9 and TRBJ2-2): DTGVSQNPRHKITKRGQNVTFRCDPISEHNRLYWYRQTLGQGPEFLTYFQNEAQLEKSRLLSDRFSAERPKGSFSTLEIQRTEQGDSAMYLCASSPRGQGVRGTGELFFGEGSRLTVL.

This CDR3 is CASSLAVRGQNLDEQFF. CDR3 coding DNA: TGTGCCAGCAGCTTAGCTGTCAGAGGACAGAATCTCGATGAGCAGTTCTTC. The gene calls are TRBV11-2 and TRBJ2-1; possibly TRBD1 for D (6 bases). V was trimmed by 1 base and J by 8 bases, leaving 21 bases between them. The CDR3 extends over 17 amino acids. Germline V gives CDR1 SGHAT, CDR2 FQNNGV.

V and J are TRBV4-1 and TRBJ2-4; 7 bases are shared with TRBD1. This CDR3 is 17 amino acids long. Germline lookup yields CDR1 MGHRA and CDR2 YSYEKL. V dropped 1 base and J dropped 7; count of bases not matched to a gene: 13. The CDR3 region is CASSQGGTVSYRNIQYF. CDR3 nucleotide sequence: TGCGCCAGCAGCCAAGGAGGGACAGTCTCTTATCGGAACATTCAGTACTTC.

This chain links TRBV3-1 (or the pseudogene TRBV3-2) with TRBJ1-1; possible D gene TRBD1, 6 bases. CDR3 length: 15 amino acids. Germline V gives CDR1 LGHDT, CDR2 YNNKEL (reference sequence). V was cut by 4 bases and J by 1 base, with 13 bases left in between. The CDR3 bases are TGTGCCAGCAGCCCCCGCAGGGGCCCGAACACTGAAGCTTTCTTT. Protein sequence: CASSPRRGPNTEAFF.